Listed below are T cell receptor beta chains from one sample, sequenced in a study of cytomegalovirus exposure and HLA in healthy donors. Clones were read by immunoSEQ multiplex PCR, and TCRdb kept only the in-frame ones, dropping some. The table shows about 200,000 clones, with about 80% occurring only once. Input material: PBMCs. The receptors were gathered from a man aged 40-55 years in good health and CMV-seronegative. Both conserved end residues are part of each CDR3. Fields, in order: V gene, J gene, clone size, D gene, CDR3 protein, CDR3 DNA. A D gene is named only where the DNA matches it firmly. Not all rows give a size; the values are once, few, many and, for expanded clones, a class.

V gene: TRBV16; J gene: TRBJ1-2; clone size: once; D gene: NA; CDR3 protein: CASSRDTDGYTF; CDR3 DNA: TGTGCCAGCAGCAGGGACACCGATGGCTACACCTTC
V gene: TRBV30; J gene: TRBJ2-2; clone size: NA; D gene: TRBD2; CDR3 protein: CAWSALGLAGDKVTGELFF; CDR3 DNA: TGTGCCTGGAGTGCCCTAGGACTAGCGGGAGATAAGGTCACCGGGGAGCTGTTTTTT
V gene: TRBV19; J gene: TRBJ1-5; clone size: NA; D gene: NA; CDR3 protein: CASSMAVPYQPQHF; CDR3 DNA: TGTGCCAGTAGTATGGCGGTCCCCTATCAGCCCCAGCATTTT
V gene: TRBV29-1; J gene: TRBJ1-2; clone size: NA; D gene: TRBD1; CDR3 protein: CSVEPTAPGGEGYTF; CDR3 DNA: TGCAGCGTTGAACCCACCGCACCAGGGGGCGAGGGCTACACCTTC
V gene: TRBV7-9; J gene: TRBJ2-7; clone size: NA; D gene: TRBD2; CDR3 protein: CASSQTSGSYEQYF; CDR3 DNA: TGTGCCAGCAGTCAGACTAGCGGAAGCTACGAGCAGTACTTC
V gene: TRBV6-6; J gene: TRBJ1-5; clone size: NA; D gene: TRBD1; CDR3 protein: CASNRGLGQPQHF; CDR3 DNA: TGTGCCAGCAACAGGGGGCTCGGTCAGCCCCAGCATTTT
V gene: TRBV11-2; J gene: TRBJ2-5; clone size: NA; D gene: NA; CDR3 protein: CASSLHREETQYF; CDR3 DNA: TGTGCCAGCAGCTTACACCGCGAAGAGACCCAGTACTTC
V gene: TRBV18; J gene: TRBJ1-5; clone size: NA; D gene: TRBD1; CDR3 protein: CASSTGQGRGQPQHF; CDR3 DNA: TGTGCCAGCTCAACTGGACAGGGGAGGGGTCAGCCCCAGCATTTT
V gene: TRBV7-9; J gene: TRBJ1-1; clone size: NA; D gene: NA; CDR3 protein: CASSLIRTVNTEAFF; CDR3 DNA: TGTGCCAGCAGCTTGATACGAACGGTGAACACTGAAGCTTTCTTT
V gene: TRBV10-3; J gene: TRBJ2-1; clone size: NA; D gene: NA; CDR3 protein: CAISEEALDEQFF; CDR3 DNA: TGTGCCATCAGTGAGGAAGCGTTAGATGAGCAGTTCTTC
V gene: TRBV6-6; J gene: TRBJ2-5; clone size: NA; D gene: NA; CDR3 protein: CASINRVGETQYF; CDR3 DNA: TGTGCCAGCATCAACAGGGTTGGGGAGACCCAGTACTTC
V gene: TRBV27; J gene: TRBJ2-1; clone size: few; D gene: TRBD2; CDR3 protein: CASSTRRTSGSYNEQFF; CDR3 DNA: TGTGCCAGCAGTACCCGACGGACTAGCGGTTCCTACAATGAGCAGTTCTTC
V gene: TRBV5-1; J gene: TRBJ1-1; clone size: NA; D gene: TRBD1; CDR3 protein: CASSPGTGGFPEAFF; CDR3 DNA: TGCGCCAGCAGCCCCGGGACAGGGGGCTTCCCTGAAGCTTTCTTT
V gene: TRBV7-3; J gene: TRBJ2-1; clone size: NA; D gene: NA; CDR3 protein: CASSPERGGPGNEQFF; CDR3 DNA: TGTGCCAGCAGCCCCGAGAGGGGGGGTCCGGGCAATGAGCAGTTCTTC
V gene: TRBV6-6; J gene: TRBJ1-2; clone size: NA; D gene: NA; CDR3 protein: CASSYGSDNYGYTF; CDR3 DNA: TGTGCCAGCAGTTACGGTTCAGATAACTATGGCTACACCTTC
V gene: TRBV11-2; J gene: TRBJ2-5; clone size: NA; D gene: TRBD2; CDR3 protein: CASSHESGGTQYF; CDR3 DNA: TGTGCCAGCAGCCACGAGTCGGGAGGGACCCAGTACTTC
V gene: TRBV29-1; J gene: TRBJ1-2; clone size: few; D gene: TRBD1; CDR3 protein: CSVGGAPGQGALYGYTF; CDR3 DNA: TGCAGCGTTGGGGGGGCTCCGGGACAGGGAGCCCTCTATGGCTACACCTTC
V gene: TRBV11-3; J gene: TRBJ2-2; clone size: NA; D gene: TRBD2; CDR3 protein: CASSSRLGLAGGDTGELFF; CDR3 DNA: TGTGCCAGCAGCTCCCGCCTGGGACTAGCGGGAGGGGACACCGGGGAGCTGTTTTTT
V gene: TRBV29-1; J gene: TRBJ2-2; clone size: NA; D gene: TRBD1; CDR3 protein: CSAGQGTNTGELFF; CDR3 DNA: TGCAGCGCGGGACAGGGGACGAACACCGGGGAGCTGTTTTTT
V gene: TRBV5-6; J gene: TRBJ2-3; clone size: few; D gene: NA; CDR3 protein: CASSGGTFTDTQYF; CDR3 DNA: TGTGCCAGCAGCGGCGGGACCTTCACAGATACGCAGTATTTT
V gene: TRBV10-3; J gene: TRBJ2-7; clone size: NA; D gene: TRBD1; CDR3 protein: CAISPRQGTYEQYF; CDR3 DNA: TGTGCCATCAGTCCGCGACAGGGCACCTACGAGCAGTACTTC
V gene: TRBV7-3; J gene: TRBJ2-1; clone size: NA; D gene: TRBD2; CDR3 protein: CASSLWTSGGHNEQFF; CDR3 DNA: TGTGCCAGCAGCCTGTGGACTAGCGGGGGGCATAATGAGCAGTTCTTC
V gene: TRBV19; J gene: TRBJ1-1; clone size: NA; D gene: NA; CDR3 protein: CASSIGPGSTEAFF; CDR3 DNA: TGTGCCAGTAGTATAGGCCCGGGATCCACTGAAGCTTTCTTT
V gene: TRBV5-4; J gene: TRBJ1-6; clone size: NA; D gene: TRBD1; CDR3 protein: CASSIGTVNNSPLHF; CDR3 DNA: TGTGCCAGCAGCATCGGGACAGTTAATAATTCACCCCTCCACTTT
V gene: TRBV25-1; J gene: TRBJ2-1; clone size: NA; D gene: TRBD1; CDR3 protein: CASSLRGTDLYNEQFF; CDR3 DNA: TGTGCCAGCAGTCTCAGGGGGACAGACCTTTACAATGAGCAGTTCTTC
V gene: TRBV30; J gene: TRBJ2-1; clone size: NA; D gene: NA; CDR3 protein: CAWGLGAYNEQFF; CDR3 DNA: TGTGCCTGGGGACTGGGAGCCTACAATGAGCAGTTCTTC
V gene: TRBV28; J gene: TRBJ2-1; clone size: once; D gene: TRBD2; CDR3 protein: CASSSSGIREQFF; CDR3 DNA: TGTGCCAGCAGTTCTAGCGGGATCCGTGAGCAGTTCTTC
V gene: TRBV7-9; J gene: TRBJ2-2; clone size: NA; D gene: TRBD2; CDR3 protein: CGGSEVNTGELFF; CDR3 DNA: TGTGGCGGGAGTGAGGTGAACACCGGGGAGCTGTTTTTT
V gene: TRBV6-6; J gene: TRBJ1-2; clone size: NA; D gene: TRBD1; CDR3 protein: CASSYGTGDYGYTF; CDR3 DNA: TGTGCCAGCAGTTACGGGACAGGGGACTATGGCTACACCTTC
V gene: TRBV27; J gene: TRBJ1-3; clone size: NA; D gene: NA; CDR3 protein: CASSLSGGNTIYF; CDR3 DNA: TGTGCCAGCAGTTTATCCGGGGGGAACACCATATATTTT
V gene: TRBV5-6; J gene: TRBJ1-2; clone size: NA; D gene: TRBD1; CDR3 protein: CASSLNSGQGYGYTF; CDR3 DNA: TGTGCCAGCAGCTTGAACTCGGGACAGGGTTATGGCTACACCTTC
V gene: TRBV10-1; J gene: TRBJ1-6; clone size: NA; D gene: TRBD1; CDR3 protein: CASSGRDRVSSYNSPLHF; CDR3 DNA: TGCGCCAGCAGTGGACGGGACAGGGTAAGCTCCTATAATTCACCCCTCCACTTT
V gene: TRBV11-2; J gene: TRBJ2-1; clone size: NA; D gene: NA; CDR3 protein: CASSVTDEQFF; CDR3 DNA: TGTGCCAGCAGCGTGACAGATGAGCAGTTCTTC